A single sample is the source of the 12 T cell receptor beta chains below, sequenced in a study of T cells in Graves' hyperthyroidism and ophthalmopathy. Regions amplified from RNA transcripts were the TCR beta CDR3 regions. An initial round of RT-PCR targeting the TCR CDR3 relied on the HTBI primer set. TCRdb re-analysed the multiplex PCR reads in MiXCR, keeping a single row per CDR3 protein. The sample consists of about 740,000 distinct CDR3 sequences, 11% to 15% of them appearing once. The sequenced sample was blood. The source of these receptors is a woman aged 18-29 years with Graves' hyperthyroidism.

This chain connects TRBV12-3 or TRBV12-4 to TRBJ2-1, with D maybe TRBD1 (5 bases). The CDR3 spans 15 residues. Between the trimmed V and J ends, which lost 2 bases and 0 bases, there was a span of 8 bases. The chain's CDR3 is CASSLRDSSYNEQFF. CDR3 DNA sequence: TGTGCCAGCAGTTTAAGAGACAGCTCCTACAATGAGCAGTTCTTC.

This clonotype was counted many times. The chain uses TRBV4-2 and TRBJ2-1; D unclear. This CDR3 contains 14 residues. Trimming removed 4 bases from V and 6 bases from J, with 13 bases in between. Germline CDR1 and CDR2: LGHNA and YNFKEQ. The CDR3 region has the DNA TGTGCCAGCAGCCCCGAAGGTTGGGGCAATGAGCAGTTCTTC. It codes for CASSPEGWGNEQFF.

Notes on this clonotype: This could be a read error, since a much larger clone is one nucleotide away. The chain is built from TRBV11-2 and TRBJ2-5; tentatively, D is TRBD2 (5 bases). Germline V gene sequence: CDR1 SGHAT, CDR2 FQNNGV. The germline V and J ends were trimmed by 1 base and 4 bases, with 10 bases remaining between them. The CDR3 runs to 14 residues. The CDR3 sequence is CASSLVFGGETQYF. The CDR3 DNA follows: TGTGCCAGCAGCTTAGTCTTCGGAGGAGAGACCCAGTACTTC.

This clonotype came up a few times. V usage is TRBV3-1 and J usage is TRBJ2-7; TRBD1 agrees at 9 bases. Germline V lookup: CDR1 LGHDT, CDR2 YNNKEL (reference sequence). Trimming removed 0 bases from V and 5 bases from J; junction bases left unmatched: 8. The CDR3 extends over 16 amino acids. The CDR3 sequence: CASSQEPGQGFNEQYF. DNA of the CDR3: TGTGCCAGCAGCCAAGAACCGGGACAGGGTTTCAACGAGCAGTACTTC.

This clonotype was seen at least ten times. The chain carries TRBV30 and TRBJ1-1, with D unclear. CDR1 and CDR2 (germline): GTSNPN, SVGIG (reference sequence). This CDR3 is built from 13 residues. Trimming removed 7 bases at V and 0 bases at J, with 12 bases between. CDR3 protein: CASRFLMNTEAFF. CDR3 DNA: TGTGCCTCCAGGTTTTTGATGAACACTGAAGCTTTCTTT.

This clonotype was detected many times. A read error may produce the germline difference seen at one junction end. This chain joins TRBV4-1 and TRBJ1-5, with D unclear. Germline V gives CDR1 MGHRA, CDR2 YSYEKL. The CDR3 consists of 15 residues. The CDR3 here is CASSQGPGINQPQHF. The CDR3 DNA sequence: TGTGCCAGCAGCCAAGGTCCCGGGATCAATCAGCCCCAGCATTTT.

This clonotype was counted many times. The chain recombines TRBV7-9 with TRBJ2-5; possible D gene TRBD1, 6 bases. The germline gives CDR1 SEHNR, CDR2 FQNEAQ (reference sequence). V lost 5 bases and J lost 2, with 6 bases in between. CDR3 length equals 12 residues. CDR3 sequence (DNA): TGTGCCAGCAGCGGGACACAAGAGACCCAGTACTTC. It codes for CASSGTQETQYF.

Notes on this clonotype: A much larger clone lies one base from this, so it may be a read error. For the CDR3, the DNA is TGTGCCAGCAGCTTAGTGAGCGGGATCTACGGGCAGTACTTC. It specifies CASSLVSGIYGQYF. The rearrangement uses TRBV7-2 and TRBJ2-7; the match to TRBD2 covers 7 bases. This CDR3 has 14 amino acids. The germline CDR1 and CDR2 sequences are SGHTA and FQGNSA.

This clonotype was seen ten or more times. The chain combines TRBV7-9 with TRBJ2-5; 8 bases map to TRBD2. The trim removed 2 bases at V and 5 bases at J, leaving 10 bases unmatched. This CDR3 is built from 16 residues. CDR1 and CDR2 from the germline V gene are SEHNR and FQNEAQ (reference sequence). CDR3 sequence (DNA): TGTGCCAGCAGCTTACGCAACGGGAGGGCCGAGGAGACCCAGTACTTC. Its translation is CASSLRNGRAEETQYF.

The chain couples TRBV19 to TRBJ1-1; 8 bases agree with TRBD1. Germline CDR1 and CDR2: LNHDA and SQIVND (reference sequence). CDR3 length: 13 residues. Trimming cost V 6 bases and J 4 bases; bases outside gene matches: 4. CDR3 DNA: TGTGCCAGTAGGAACAGGGGGGTCACTGAAGCTTTCTTT. Amino acids: CASRNRGVTEAFF. The full variable domain, completed using reference TRBV19 and TRBJ1-1, is DGGITQSPKYLFRKEGQNVTLSCEQNLNHDAMYWYRQDPGQGLRLIYYSQIVNDFQKGDIAEGYSVSREKKESFPLTVTSAQKNPTAFYLCASRNRGVTEAFFGQGTRLTVV.

The V gene is TRBV14, the J gene TRBJ2-2; D gene unclear. The CDR3 spans 14 residues. Germline values: CDR1 SGHDN, CDR2 FVKESK. The V gene lost 2 bases and the J gene lost 1 base, with 5 bases spanning the gap. The CDR3 is CASSQNLNTGELFF. In DNA, the CDR3 is TGTGCCAGCAGCCAAAACTTGAACACCGGGGAGCTGTTTTTT.

This clonotype has at least ten counts. The chain recombines TRBV6-1 with TRBJ2-2; 10 positions agree with TRBD2. CDR1 and CDR2 from the germline V gene are MNHNS and SASEGT. Unmatched junction bases numbered 6, after V lost 4 bases and J lost 4 bases. The CDR3 length is 16 residues. In DNA, the CDR3 is TGTGCCAGCAGTGCTAGCGGGAGACTTCCCACCGGGGAGCTGTTTTTT. It translates to CASSASGRLPTGELFF.